This T cell receptor (beta chain) was recovered during a study of T cell changes during pregnancy in multiple sclerosis. Generated by immunoSEQ multiplex PCR, the TCRdb table keeps only in-frame clones and is missing some. The sample carries roughly 100,000 clones, 91% recorded once. CDR3 length: 17 amino acids. Per the germline V gene, CDR1 is LNHNV and CDR2 is YYDKDF (reference sequence). J gave up 4 bases and V 2 bases, and 7 bases lay outside the gene matches. The TCR sequence derives from a female donor with multiple sclerosis, enrolled in a pregnancy study. This specimen was peripheral blood, taken in the second trimester of pregnancy. The chain uses TRBV15 and TRBJ2-1; TRBD2 aligns across 11 bases. The CDR3: CATSRIRRLAGYNEQFF. CDR3 DNA sequence: TGTGCCACCAGCAGAATCAGAAGACTAGCGGGGTACAATGAGCAGTTCTTC.